The 7 T cell receptor beta chains below were found in one sample sequenced in a study of graft-versus-host responses after intestinal transplantation. The antigens these receptors bind are not known. The repertoire was sequenced with immunoSEQ multiplex PCR; TCRdb's copy has only in-frame clones and lacks some. The sample has roughly 120,000 clones; around 92% are singletons. The specimen comprised unstimulated CD8+ T cells sorted from spleen or lymph node cells, sampled before transplant. The origin of the receptors is a human donor who was the organ donor for an intestinal transplant.

The V and J genes are TRBV5-4 and TRBJ1-2; no clear D gene. V gave up 0 bases and J gave up 4 bases, with 16 bases separating them. The CDR3 is 16 residues long. Germline V gives CDR1 SGHNT, CDR2 YYREEE (reference sequence). CDR3 in DNA: TGTGCCAGCAGCTTGGGGCCCAGACCTACGATCTATGGCTACACCTTC. Amino acid sequence: CASSLGPRPTIYGYTF. Based on the CDR3 plus reference TRBV5-4 and TRBJ1-2, the full variable domain is ETGVTQSPTHLIKTRGQQVTLRCSSQSGHNTVSWYQQALGQGPQFIFQYYREEENGRGNFPPRFSGLQFPNYSSELNVNALELDDSALYLCASSLGPRPTIYGYTFGSGTRLTVV.

The V and J genes are TRBV27 and TRBJ2-1; no firm D call. The CDR3 runs to 11 residues. V lost 10 bases, J lost 7 bases, and 11 bases lay in between. CDR1 is MNHEY, CDR2 SMNVEV, per germline (reference sequence). CDR3 in amino acids: CATQDTNEQFF. As DNA, the CDR3 is TGTGCCACCCAGGATACGAATGAGCAGTTCTTC.

V gene TRBV27 combines with J gene TRBJ2-3; 8 bases are shared with TRBD2. In germline, CDR1 is MNHEY, CDR2 SMNVEV (reference sequence). V lost 3 bases, J lost 2 bases, and 4 bases stayed unmatched. The CDR3 has 15 residues. The CDR3 bases are TGTGCCAGCAGTTTTTCAGCGGGGGCCACAGATACGCAGTATTTT. Amino acids: CASSFSAGATDTQYF.

J is TRBJ1-1 and V is TRBV6-5, with D unclear. The CDR3 is 16 amino acids. Germline CDR1 reads MNHEY; CDR2 reads SVGAGI. Trimming left V 0 bases short and J 1 base short, with 12 bases between. CDR3 sequence: CASSYSVGWRNTEAFF. The CDR3 DNA follows: TGTGCCAGCAGTTACTCGGTGGGGTGGCGGAACACTGAAGCTTTCTTT.

This chain links TRBV27 with TRBJ1-1; D is ambiguous. This CDR3 has 13 residues. Deletions cut 4 bases from V and 1 base from J, with 7 bases between. Germline CDR1 MNHEY, CDR2 SMNVEV (reference sequence). The CDR3 spells CASSYRENTEAFF. CDR3 coding DNA: TGTGCCAGCAGTTATCGGGAGAACACTGAAGCTTTCTTT.

The chain uses TRBV27 and TRBJ2-2; D unclear. V was shortened by 2 bases and J by 7 bases, with 8 bases between the two germline ends. Germline assignment: CDR1 MNHEY and CDR2 SMNVEV (reference sequence). This CDR3 spans 13 amino acids. The CDR3 nucleotides read TGTGCCAGCAGTTTACTTCTGGGCGGGGAGCTGTTTTTT. It specifies CASSLLLGGELFF.

This clone was detected once. The V call is TRBV4-3, the J call TRBJ1-2, with D perhaps matching TRBD1 (6 bases). The CDR3 spans 16 residues. Germline loops: CDR1 LGHNA, CDR2 YSLEER. Between the trimmed V and J ends, which lost 0 bases and 3 bases, there was a span of 14 bases. CDR3 coding DNA: TGCGCCAGCAGCCAAGATGGTACAGGGAGCGACTATGGCTACACCTTC. Protein product: CASSQDGTGSDYGYTF.